This TCR beta chain was recovered during a study of graft-versus-host responses after intestinal transplantation. Study as a whole: Each recipient received a multivisceral, liver-intestinal, or isolated intestinal graft.

The method was immunoSEQ multiplex PCR; TCRdb's version includes in-frame clones alone and lacks a portion of them. This table has around 28,000 clones, over 80% appearing once. This clone was detected only once. Its cognate antigen is unknown. CDR3 length equals 16 residues. The germline CDR1 and CDR2 sequences are MNHEY and SMNVEV (reference sequence). Trimming shortened V by 3 bases and J by 0 bases, and 14 bases separated the two germline ends. Notes on the study in general: Recipient marrow harbored GvH clones, some of which surfaced first in ileum or blood.

J is TRBJ1-2 and V is TRBV27; D perhaps matches TRBD1 (5 bases). The TCR comes from a human patient who received an intestinal transplant, so some T cells may come from the graft donor. Sequences were derived from PBMCs, sampled 28 days after intestinal transplant. The CDR3: CASSFSRGTANYGYTF. The CDR3, as DNA: TGTGCCAGCAGTTTTTCAAGGGGCACAGCTAACTATGGCTACACCTTC.